One and the same sample provided the 8 T cell receptor beta chains below, sequenced in a study of metastatic and nonmetastatic thyroid tumors. TCRdb re-called clones via MiXCR from the PCR reads. The sample consists of over 10,000 clones, approximately 35% of them appearing once. No treatment of any kind had been given to any patient before thyroid surgery. The sequenced sample consisted of tumor tissue. The receptor source for this set is a female donor with papillary thyroid cancer or a benign thyroid nodule (not recorded which). Some clones in this sample may be carry-over from other donors' samples.

Within the sample, this clone is medium-sized. This CDR3 is CASSLLAGSYEQYF. The CDR3 DNA sequence: TGTGCCAGCAGCTTACTCGCAGGCTCCTACGAGCAGTACTTC. The chain is built from TRBV7-8 and TRBJ2-7; D call uncertain. The CDR3 consists of 14 residues. V gave up 2 bases and J gave up 0 bases, with 8 bases separating them. CDR1 is SGHVS, CDR2 FQNEAQ, per germline. Based on the CDR3 plus reference TRBV7-8 and TRBJ2-7, the full variable domain is GAGVSQSPRYKVAKRGQDVALRCDPISGHVSLFWYQQALGQGPEFLTYFQNEAQLDKSGLPSDRFFAERPEGSVSTLKIQRTQQEDSAVYLCASSLLAGSYEQYFGPGTRLTVT.

In this sample, this clone turned up many times. V is TRBV20-1 and J is TRBJ2-5; possibly TRBD2 for D (5 bases). CDR3 length: 15 residues. Germline CDR1 and CDR2: DFQATT and SNEGSKA (reference sequence). The germline V and J ends were trimmed by 3 bases and 4 bases, with 18 bases remaining between them. CDR3 loop: CSARSWGDYGETQYF. DNA of the CDR3: TGCAGTGCTAGGTCTTGGGGAGATTACGGAGAGACCCAGTACTTC.

The CDR3 region is CASSHRGQETQYF. The CDR3 DNA reads TGTGCCAGCAGCCACAGGGGGCAAGAGACCCAGTACTTC. V gene TRBV6-2 or TRBV6-3 combines with J gene TRBJ2-5; TRBD1 matches at 8 bases. The CDR3 sequence is 13 residues long. CDR1 and CDR2 from the germline V gene are MNHEY and SVGEGT. Trimming took 6 bases from V and 2 from J; bases not matched to a gene: 2.

The chain carries TRBV7-2 and TRBJ2-7; D remains ambiguous. The germline gives CDR1 SGHTA, CDR2 FQGNSA. CDR3 length: 13 amino acids. The germline V and J ends were trimmed by 2 bases and 4 bases, with 9 bases remaining between them. The CDR3 DNA reads as TGTGCCAGCAGCTTAAGGACGGTTTACGAGCAGTACTTC. The encoded protein is CASSLRTVYEQYF.

Turning to this clone: At one of its ends the junction is not consistent with the germline gene, which may arise from a read error. The J gene is TRBJ2-1, the V gene TRBV2; no definite D call. The CDR3 loop spans 12 amino acids. The germline gives CDR1 SNHLY, CDR2 FYNNEI. The CDR3 coding sequence is TGTGCCAGCAGGTCCTGGTCAAATGAGCGGTTCTTC. Its translation: CASRSWSNERFF.

By share, this clone ranks as medium-sized. This chain links TRBV18 with TRBJ2-5, with D possibly matching TRBD2 (5 bases). Germline assignment: CDR1 KGHSH and CDR2 LQKENI. The CDR3 contains 13 residues. V lost 2 bases to trimming and J lost 5 bases, with 9 bases between them. The CDR3 coding sequence is TGTGCCAGCTCACCAAAGCGGTTGGAGACCCAGTACTTC. Protein product: CASSPKRLETQYF.

This chain links TRBV5-1 with TRBJ2-7, with TRBD1 matching 11 bases. CDR1 is SGHRS, CDR2 YFSETQ, per germline. The CDR3 contains 15 residues. Trimming took 4 bases from V and 2 from J; bases not matched to a gene: 5. The CDR3 is CASSPGTGGTYEQYF. The CDR3 nucleotides are TGCGCCAGCAGCCCCGGGACAGGGGGGACCTACGAGCAGTACTTC. Looking up the rest from reference TRBV5-1 and TRBJ2-7 gives the full variable domain: KAGVTQTPRYLIKTRGQQVTLSCSPISGHRSVSWYQQTPGQGLQFLFEYFSETQRNKGNFPGRFSGRQFSNSRSEMNVSTLELGDSALYLCASSPGTGGTYEQYFGPGTRLTVT.

This clone qualifies as medium-sized. This CDR3 is also generated by other DNA sequences in the sample. This chain joins TRBV6-1 and TRBJ2-3; 8 nucleotides align to TRBD2. Germline V CDR1 and CDR2: MNHNS, SASEGT. CDR3 length: 15 amino acids. V lost 11 bases to trimming and J lost 1 base; unmatched junction nucleotides: 11. The CDR3 bases are TGTGCCGCCAGGACGCGGGAGGTTCGCACAGATACGCAGTATTTT. The encoded protein is CAARTREVRTDTQYF.